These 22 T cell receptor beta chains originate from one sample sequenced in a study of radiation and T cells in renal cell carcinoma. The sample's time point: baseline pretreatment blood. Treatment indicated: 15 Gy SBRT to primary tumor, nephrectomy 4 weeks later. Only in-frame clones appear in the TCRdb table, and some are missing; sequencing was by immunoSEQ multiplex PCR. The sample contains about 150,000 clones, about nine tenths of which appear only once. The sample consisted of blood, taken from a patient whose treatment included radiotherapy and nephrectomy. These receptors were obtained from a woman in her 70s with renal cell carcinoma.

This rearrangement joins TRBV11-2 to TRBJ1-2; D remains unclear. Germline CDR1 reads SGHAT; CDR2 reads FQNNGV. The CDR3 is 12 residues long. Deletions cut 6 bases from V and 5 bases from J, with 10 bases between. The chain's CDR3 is CASSGKAYGYTF. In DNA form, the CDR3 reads TGTGCCAGCAGTGGGAAGGCTTATGGCTACACCTTC.

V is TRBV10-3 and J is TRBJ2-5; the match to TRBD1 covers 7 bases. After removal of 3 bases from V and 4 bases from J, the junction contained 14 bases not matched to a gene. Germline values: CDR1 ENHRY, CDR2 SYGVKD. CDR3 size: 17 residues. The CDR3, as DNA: TGTGCCATCAGTGACGTTCTCGACAGGGAGTTTCGAGAGACCCAGTACTTC. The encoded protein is CAISDVLDREFRETQYF.

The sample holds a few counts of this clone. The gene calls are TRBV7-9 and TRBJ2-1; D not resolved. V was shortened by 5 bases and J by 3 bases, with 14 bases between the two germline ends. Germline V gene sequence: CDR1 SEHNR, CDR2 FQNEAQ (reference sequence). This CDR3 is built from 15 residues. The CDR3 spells CASSQGSLFYNEQFF. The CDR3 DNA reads TGTGCCAGCAGCCAAGGATCCCTCTTCTACAATGAGCAGTTCTTC.

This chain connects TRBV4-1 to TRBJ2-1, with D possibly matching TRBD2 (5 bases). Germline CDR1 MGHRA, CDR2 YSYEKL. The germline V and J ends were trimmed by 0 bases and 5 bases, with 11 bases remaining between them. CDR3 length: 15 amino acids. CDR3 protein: CASSQDRAGNNEQFF. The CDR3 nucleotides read TGCGCCAGCAGCCAAGATCGAGCCGGGAACAATGAGCAGTTCTTC.

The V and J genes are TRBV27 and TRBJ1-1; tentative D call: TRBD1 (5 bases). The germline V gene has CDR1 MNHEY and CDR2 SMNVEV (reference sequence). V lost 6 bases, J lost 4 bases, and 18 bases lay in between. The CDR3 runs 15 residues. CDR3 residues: CASSQGWGDGTEAFF. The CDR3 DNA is TGTGCCAGCAGCCAGGGATGGGGGGACGGCACTGAAGCTTTCTTT.

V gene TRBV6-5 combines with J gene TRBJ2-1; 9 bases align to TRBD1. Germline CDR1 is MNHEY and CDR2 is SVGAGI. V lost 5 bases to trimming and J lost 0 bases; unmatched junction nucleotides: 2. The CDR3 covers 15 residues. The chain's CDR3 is CASSMTGGSYNEQFF. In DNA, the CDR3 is TGTGCCAGCAGTATGACAGGGGGCTCCTACAATGAGCAGTTCTTC.

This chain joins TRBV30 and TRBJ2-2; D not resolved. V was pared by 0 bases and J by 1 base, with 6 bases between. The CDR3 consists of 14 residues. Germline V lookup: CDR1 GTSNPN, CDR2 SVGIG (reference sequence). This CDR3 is CAWSVLVNTGELFF. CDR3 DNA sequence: TGTGCCTGGAGTGTACTGGTGAACACCGGGGAGCTGTTTTTT.

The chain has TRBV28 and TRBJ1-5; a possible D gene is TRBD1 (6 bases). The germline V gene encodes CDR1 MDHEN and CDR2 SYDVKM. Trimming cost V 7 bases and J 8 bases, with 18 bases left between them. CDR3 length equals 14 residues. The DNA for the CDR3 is TGTGCCAGCAATTATCGGCAGGGGTTGAAGCCCCAGCATTTT. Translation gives CASNYRQGLKPQHF.

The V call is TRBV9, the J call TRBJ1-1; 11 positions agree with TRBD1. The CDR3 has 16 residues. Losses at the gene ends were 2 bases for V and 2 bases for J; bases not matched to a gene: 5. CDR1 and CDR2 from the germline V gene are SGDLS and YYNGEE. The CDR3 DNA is TGTGCCAGCAGCGTTGGACAGGGGGCGAGAAACACTGAAGCTTTCTTT. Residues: CASSVGQGARNTEAFF.

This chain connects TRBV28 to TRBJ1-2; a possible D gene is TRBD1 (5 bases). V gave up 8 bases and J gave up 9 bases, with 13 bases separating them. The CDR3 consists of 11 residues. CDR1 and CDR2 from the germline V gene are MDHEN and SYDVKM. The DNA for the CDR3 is TGTGCCAGCGGCCTTACAGGTAGCTACACCTTC. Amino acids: CASGLTGSYTF.

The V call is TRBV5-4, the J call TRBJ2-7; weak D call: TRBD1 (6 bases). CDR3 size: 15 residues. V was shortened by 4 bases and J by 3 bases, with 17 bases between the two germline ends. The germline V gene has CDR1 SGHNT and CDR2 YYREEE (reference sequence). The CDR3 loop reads CASSTGTRTIYEQYF. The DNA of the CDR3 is TGTGCCAGCAGCACCGGGACACGAACAATCTACGAGCAGTACTTC.

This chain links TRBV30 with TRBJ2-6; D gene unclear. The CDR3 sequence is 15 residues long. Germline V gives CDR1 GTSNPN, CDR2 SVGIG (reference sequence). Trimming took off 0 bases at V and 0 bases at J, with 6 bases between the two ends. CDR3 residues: CAWSVHSSGANVLTF. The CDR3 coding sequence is TGTGCCTGGAGTGTGCATTCCTCTGGGGCCAACGTCCTGACTTTC.

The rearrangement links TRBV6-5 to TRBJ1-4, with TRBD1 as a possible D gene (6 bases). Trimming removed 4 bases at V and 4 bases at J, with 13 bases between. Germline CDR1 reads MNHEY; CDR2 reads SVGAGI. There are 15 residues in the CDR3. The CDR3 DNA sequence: TGTGCCAGCAGTTCCTCCCGAGGGGGTAATGAAAAACTGTTTTTT. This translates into CASSSSRGGNEKLFF.

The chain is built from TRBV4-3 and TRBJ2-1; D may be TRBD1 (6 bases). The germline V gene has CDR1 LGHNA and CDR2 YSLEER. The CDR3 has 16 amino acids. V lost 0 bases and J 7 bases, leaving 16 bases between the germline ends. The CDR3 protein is CASSQDTSRGGNEQFF. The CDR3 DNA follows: TGCGCCAGCAGCCAAGATACGAGCAGGGGCGGTAATGAGCAGTTCTTC.

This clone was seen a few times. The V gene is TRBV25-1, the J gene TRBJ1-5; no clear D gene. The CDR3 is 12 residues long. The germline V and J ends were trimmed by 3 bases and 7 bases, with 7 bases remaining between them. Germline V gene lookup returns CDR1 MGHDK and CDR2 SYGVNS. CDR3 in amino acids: CASSDGLQPQHF. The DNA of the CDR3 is TGTGCCAGCAGTGATGGGTTACAGCCCCAGCATTTT. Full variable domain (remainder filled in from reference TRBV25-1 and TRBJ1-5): EADIYQTPRYLVIGTGKKITLECSQTMGHDKMYWYQQDPGMELHLIHYSYGVNSTEKGDLSSESTVSRIRTEHFPLTLESARPSHTSQYLCASSDGLQPQHFGDGTRLSIL.

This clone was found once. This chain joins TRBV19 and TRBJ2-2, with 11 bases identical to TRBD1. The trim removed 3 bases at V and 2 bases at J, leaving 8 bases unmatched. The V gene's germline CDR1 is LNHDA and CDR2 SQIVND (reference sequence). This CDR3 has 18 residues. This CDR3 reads CASSISSGQGANTGELFF. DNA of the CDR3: TGTGCCAGTAGTATTAGTTCCGGACAGGGGGCTAACACCGGGGAGCTGTTTTTT. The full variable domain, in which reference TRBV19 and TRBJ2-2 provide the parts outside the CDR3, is DGGITQSPKYLFRKEGQNVTLSCEQNLNHDAMYWYRQDPGQGLRLIYYSQIVNDFQKGDIAEGYSVSREKKESFPLTVTSAQKNPTAFYLCASSISSGQGANTGELFFGEGSRLTVL.

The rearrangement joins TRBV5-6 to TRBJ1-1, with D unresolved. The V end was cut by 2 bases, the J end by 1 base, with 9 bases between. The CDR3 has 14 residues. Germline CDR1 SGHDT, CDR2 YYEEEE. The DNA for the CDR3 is TGTGCCAGCAGCTTCGGGAACAAGAACACTGAAGCTTTCTTT. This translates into CASSFGNKNTEAFF.

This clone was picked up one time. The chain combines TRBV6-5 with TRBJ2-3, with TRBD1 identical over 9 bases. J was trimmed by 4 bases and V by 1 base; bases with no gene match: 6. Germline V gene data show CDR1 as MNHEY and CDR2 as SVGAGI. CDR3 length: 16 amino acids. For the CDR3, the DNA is TGTGCCAGCAGTTACTTCCTTACAGGGGGCGCAGATACGCAGTATTTT. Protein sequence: CASSYFLTGGADTQYF.

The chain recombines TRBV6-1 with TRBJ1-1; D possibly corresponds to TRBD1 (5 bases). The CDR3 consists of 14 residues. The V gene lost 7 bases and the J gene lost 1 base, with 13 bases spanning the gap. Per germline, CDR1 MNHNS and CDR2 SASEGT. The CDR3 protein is CASTRTGENTEAFF. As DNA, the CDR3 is TGTGCCAGCACCCGGACGGGGGAGAACACTGAAGCTTTCTTT.

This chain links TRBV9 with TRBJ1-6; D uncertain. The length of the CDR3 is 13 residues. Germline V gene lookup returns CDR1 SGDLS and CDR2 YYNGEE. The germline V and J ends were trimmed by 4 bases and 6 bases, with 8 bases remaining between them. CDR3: CASSPLGNSPLHF. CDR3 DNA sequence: TGTGCCAGCAGCCCCTTGGGTAATTCACCCCTCCACTTT.

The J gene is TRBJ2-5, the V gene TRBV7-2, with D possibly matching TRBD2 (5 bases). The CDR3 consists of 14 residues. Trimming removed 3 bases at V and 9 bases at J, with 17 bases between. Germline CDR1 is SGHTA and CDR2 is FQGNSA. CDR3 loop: CASSLVRTPGAQYF. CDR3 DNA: TGTGCCAGCAGCTTGGTCCGGACTCCCGGGGCCCAGTACTTC.

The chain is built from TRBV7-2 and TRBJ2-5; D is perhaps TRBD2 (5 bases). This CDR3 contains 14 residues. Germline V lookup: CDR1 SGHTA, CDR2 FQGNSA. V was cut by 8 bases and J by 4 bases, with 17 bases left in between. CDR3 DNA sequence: TGTGCCAGCGGACCCTCGGGGAAGGGAGAGACCCAGTACTTC. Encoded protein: CASGPSGKGETQYF. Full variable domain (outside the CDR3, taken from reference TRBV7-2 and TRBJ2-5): GAGVSQSPSNKVTEKGKDVELRCDPISGHTALYWYRQSLGQGLEFLIYFQGNSAPDKSGLPSDRFSAERTGGSVSTLTIQRTQQEDSAVYLCASGPSGKGETQYFGPGTRLLVL.